This is a list of T cell receptor beta chains from one sample in a study of blood T cell repertoires in COVID-19. Assay: immunoSEQ multiplex PCR; the TCRdb copy retains only in-frame clones and omits some. The table shows roughly 250,000 clones, with approximately 86% occurring only once. Input material: PBMCs or T cells enriched from blood (not recorded which). These receptors all stem from a woman aged 45-65 years who had recovered from COVID-19. Each CDR3 is given with its conserved first and last residue. The order of the fields is clone size, D gene, V gene, J gene, CDR3 protein, CDR3 DNA. The D gene is left open where the match is weak. For some rows the clone size is stated as once, few or many, or as a class when expanded; others skip it.

clone size: -; D gene: -; V gene: TRBV19; J gene: TRBJ1-5; CDR3 protein: CASTTGIGTFQPQHF; CDR3 DNA: TGTGCCAGTACCACGGGGATTGGGACATTTCAGCCCCAGCATTTT
clone size: -; D gene: -; V gene: TRBV28; J gene: TRBJ1-5; CDR3 protein: CASSLQGGGNQPQHF; CDR3 DNA: TGTGCCAGCAGTTTACAGGGAGGAGGCAATCAGCCCCAGCATTTT
clone size: -; D gene: TRBD1; V gene: TRBV28; J gene: TRBJ2-6; CDR3 protein: CASSLLPGQALSGANVLTF; CDR3 DNA: TGTGCCAGCAGTTTATTGCCGGGACAGGCGCTCTCTGGGGCCAACGTCCTGACTTTC
clone size: -; D gene: TRBD1; V gene: TRBV24-1; J gene: TRBJ1-1; CDR3 protein: CATRATGAREAFF; CDR3 DNA: TGTGCCACCCGAGCGACAGGGGCTAGGGAAGCTTTCTTT
clone size: -; D gene: TRBD1; V gene: TRBV4-1; J gene: TRBJ1-1; CDR3 protein: CASSQGGQTEAFF; CDR3 DNA: TGCGCCAGCAGCCAAGGGGGACAGACTGAAGCTTTCTTT
clone size: -; D gene: -; V gene: TRBV2; J gene: TRBJ2-2; CDR3 protein: CASSEIGETGELFF; CDR3 DNA: TGTGCCAGCAGTGAAATCGGGGAAACCGGGGAGCTGTTTTTT
clone size: -; D gene: -; V gene: TRBV19; J gene: TRBJ1-5; CDR3 protein: CASSIGGLGGVQPQHF; CDR3 DNA: TGTGCCAGTAGTATAGGGGGATTGGGGGGAGTTCAGCCCCAGCATTTT
clone size: once; D gene: TRBD1; V gene: TRBV7-9; J gene: TRBJ1-2; CDR3 protein: CASSEDRAEGSYGYTF; CDR3 DNA: TGTGCCAGCAGCGAAGACAGGGCCGAAGGAAGCTATGGCTACACCTTC
clone size: -; D gene: -; V gene: TRBV14; J gene: TRBJ2-5; CDR3 protein: CASSLGGQETQYF; CDR3 DNA: TGTGCCAGCAGCCTAGGGGGCCAAGAGACCCAGTACTTC
clone size: -; D gene: -; V gene: TRBV28; J gene: TRBJ2-1; CDR3 protein: CASSGAGVNEQFF; CDR3 DNA: TGTGCCAGCAGTGGAGCCGGGGTCAATGAGCAGTTCTTC
clone size: -; D gene: -; V gene: TRBV10-3; J gene: TRBJ2-2; CDR3 protein: CAISVTSNTGELFF; CDR3 DNA: TGTGCCATCAGTGTAACTTCTAACACCGGGGAGCTGTTTTTT
clone size: -; D gene: TRBD2; V gene: TRBV28; J gene: TRBJ2-1; CDR3 protein: CASSTRLSSGSSGYNEQFF; CDR3 DNA: TGTGCCAGCAGTACCCGACTTTCTAGCGGGAGTTCTGGCTACAATGAGCAGTTCTTC
clone size: -; D gene: -; V gene: TRBV30; J gene: TRBJ2-7; CDR3 protein: CAWSAGSYEQYF; CDR3 DNA: TGTGCCTGGAGTGCGGGTTCCTACGAGCAGTACTTC
clone size: -; D gene: TRBD2; V gene: TRBV7-6; J gene: TRBJ2-1; CDR3 protein: CASSLDTRGLASYNEQFF; CDR3 DNA: TGTGCCAGCAGCTTAGATACCCGGGGACTAGCGTCCTACAATGAGCAGTTCTTC
clone size: -; D gene: TRBD2; V gene: TRBV7-2; J gene: TRBJ2-7; CDR3 protein: CASSLRGSGSNEQYF; CDR3 DNA: TGTGCCAGCAGCTTACGCGGTAGCGGGAGTAACGAGCAGTACTTC
clone size: -; D gene: -; V gene: TRBV6-4; J gene: TRBJ1-1; CDR3 protein: CASSAEAGVGTEAFF; CDR3 DNA: TGTGCCAGCAGTGCCGAGGCAGGGGTGGGGACTGAAGCTTTCTTT
clone size: -; D gene: TRBD1; V gene: TRBV6-5; J gene: TRBJ1-4; CDR3 protein: CASRATGLNEKLFF; CDR3 DNA: TGTGCCAGCAGAGCGACAGGGCTAAATGAAAAACTGTTTTTT
clone size: -; D gene: -; V gene: TRBV5-4; J gene: TRBJ2-2; CDR3 protein: CASSLRQGRGTGELFF; CDR3 DNA: TGTGCCAGCAGCTTGAGGCAGGGGCGGGGGACCGGGGAGCTGTTTTTT
clone size: -; D gene: -; V gene: TRBV5-1; J gene: TRBJ1-2; CDR3 protein: CASSLGQFYGYTF; CDR3 DNA: TGCGCCAGCAGCTTGGGACAGTTCTATGGCTACACCTTC
clone size: -; D gene: TRBD2; V gene: TRBV2; J gene: TRBJ2-7; CDR3 protein: CASSQTSGGTYEQYF; CDR3 DNA: TGTGCCAGCAGCCAGACTAGCGGGGGAACCTACGAGCAGTACTTC
clone size: -; D gene: TRBD2; V gene: TRBV5-1; J gene: TRBJ2-7; CDR3 protein: CASSYGGDDEQYF; CDR3 DNA: TGCGCCAGCAGCTACGGGGGGGATGACGAGCAGTACTTC
clone size: -; D gene: -; V gene: TRBV7-9; J gene: TRBJ2-1; CDR3 protein: CASSLVFKVPGDPHNEQFF; CDR3 DNA: TGTGCCAGCAGCTTAGTGTTCAAGGTACCGGGAGACCCCCACAATGAGCAGTTCTTC
clone size: once; D gene: TRBD1; V gene: TRBV3-1/TRBV3-2; J gene: TRBJ2-2; CDR3 protein: CASSQVQGVVGELFF; CDR3 DNA: TGTGCCAGCAGCCAAGTACAGGGGGTAGTCGGGGAGCTGTTTTTT
clone size: -; D gene: TRBD1; V gene: TRBV12-3/TRBV12-4; J gene: TRBJ1-6; CDR3 protein: CASSPTGDSPLHF; CDR3 DNA: TGTGCCAGCAGCCCGACAGGGGATTCACCCCTCCACTTT
clone size: -; D gene: TRBD2; V gene: TRBV10-3; J gene: TRBJ2-3; CDR3 protein: CAIRGTSADTQYF; CDR3 DNA: TGTGCCATCAGGGGGACTAGCGCGGATACGCAGTATTTT
clone size: -; D gene: TRBD1; V gene: TRBV27; J gene: TRBJ1-5; CDR3 protein: CASSLRSGAGGSNQPQHF; CDR3 DNA: TGTGCCAGCAGTTTACGGTCGGGGGCAGGGGGCAGCAATCAGCCCCAGCATTTT
clone size: -; D gene: -; V gene: TRBV11-3; J gene: TRBJ1-2; CDR3 protein: CASPTRGYTF; CDR3 DNA: TGTGCCAGCCCCACGCGGGGCTACACCTTC
clone size: -; D gene: -; V gene: TRBV3-1/TRBV3-2; J gene: TRBJ2-1; CDR3 protein: CASSQGSGNEQFF; CDR3 DNA: TGTGCCAGCAGCCAAGGTAGTGGCAATGAGCAGTTCTTC
clone size: -; D gene: -; V gene: TRBV2; J gene: TRBJ1-3; CDR3 protein: CASVADRRDTIYF; CDR3 DNA: TGTGCCAGCGTCGCAGATCGGAGGGACACCATATATTTT
clone size: -; D gene: TRBD2; V gene: TRBV7-9; J gene: TRBJ2-7; CDR3 protein: CASSSGPAGGPYEQYF; CDR3 DNA: TGTGCCAGCAGCTCGGGCCCAGCGGGAGGGCCCTACGAGCAGTACTTC
clone size: -; D gene: -; V gene: TRBV3-1/TRBV3-2; J gene: TRBJ2-2; CDR3 protein: CASSQGILSNTGELFF; CDR3 DNA: TGTGCCAGCAGCCAAGGTATTTTGTCGAACACCGGGGAGCTGTTTTTT
clone size: -; D gene: -; V gene: TRBV7-6; J gene: TRBJ2-1; CDR3 protein: CASSLGASGSLAYNEQFF; CDR3 DNA: TGTGCCAGCAGCTTAGGGGCCAGCGGGTCATTGGCCTACAATGAGCAGTTCTTC
clone size: -; D gene: -; V gene: TRBV7-2; J gene: TRBJ1-3; CDR3 protein: CASSLRPFQWTGNTTYF; CDR3 DNA: TGTGCCAGCAGCTTACGACCTTTTCAATGGACTGGAAACACCACATATTTT
clone size: -; D gene: TRBD1; V gene: TRBV27; J gene: TRBJ1-3; CDR3 protein: CASSDSTGTGNTIYF; CDR3 DNA: TGTGCCAGCAGTGATTCGACAGGGACTGGAAACACCATATATTTT
clone size: -; D gene: -; V gene: TRBV28; J gene: TRBJ1-2; CDR3 protein: CASSLRIGGNGYTF; CDR3 DNA: TGTGCCAGCAGTTTGAGGATTGGGGGGAATGGCTACACCTTC
clone size: -; D gene: TRBD2; V gene: TRBV5-1; J gene: TRBJ2-5; CDR3 protein: CASSRGTSSLGETQYF; CDR3 DNA: TGCGCCAGCAGCCGGGGGACTAGCAGCCTTGGGGAGACCCAGTACTTC
clone size: -; D gene: TRBD1; V gene: TRBV28; J gene: TRBJ1-2; CDR3 protein: CASSSIGQGRVYGYTF; CDR3 DNA: TGTGCCAGCAGTTCGATCGGACAGGGAAGAGTCTATGGCTACACCTTC
clone size: -; D gene: -; V gene: TRBV18; J gene: TRBJ2-3; CDR3 protein: CASSPPQRTDTQYF; CDR3 DNA: TGTGCCAGCTCACCACCACAAAGAACAGATACGCAGTATTTT
clone size: -; D gene: -; V gene: TRBV28; J gene: TRBJ1-5; CDR3 protein: CASSRVDSLGQPQHF; CDR3 DNA: TGTGCCAGCAGCCGTGTTGACAGTTTAGGGCAGCCCCAGCATTTT
clone size: -; D gene: -; V gene: TRBV3-1/TRBV3-2; J gene: TRBJ1-1; CDR3 protein: CASSQDATIRTEAFF; CDR3 DNA: TGTGCCAGCAGCCAAGATGCGACTATCCGCACTGAAGCTTTCTTT
clone size: -; D gene: TRBD1; V gene: TRBV30; J gene: TRBJ1-6; CDR3 protein: CAWATGGGYNSPLHF; CDR3 DNA: TGTGCCTGGGCAACAGGGGGAGGCTATAATTCACCCCTCCACTTT
clone size: -; D gene: -; V gene: TRBV19; J gene: TRBJ2-2; CDR3 protein: CASSRSGAQRATGELFF; CDR3 DNA: TGTGCCAGTAGTCGTTCTGGTGCCCAGCGGGCCACCGGGGAGCTGTTTTTT
clone size: -; D gene: -; V gene: TRBV9; J gene: TRBJ2-4; CDR3 protein: CASSVGQLAKNIQYF; CDR3 DNA: TGTGCCAGCAGCGTAGGACAATTAGCCAAAAACATTCAGTACTTC
clone size: -; D gene: -; V gene: TRBV12-3/TRBV12-4; J gene: TRBJ1-1; CDR3 protein: CASTAGSQGEAFF; CDR3 DNA: TGTGCCAGCACCGCGGGATCCCAGGGTGAAGCTTTCTTT
clone size: few; D gene: -; V gene: TRBV7-9; J gene: TRBJ2-2; CDR3 protein: CASSFVGQLDGELFF; CDR3 DNA: TGTGCCAGCAGCTTCGTCGGGCAACTAGACGGGGAGCTGTTTTTT
clone size: -; D gene: TRBD2; V gene: TRBV5-1; J gene: TRBJ2-1; CDR3 protein: CASSLVGLADYNEQFF; CDR3 DNA: TGCGCCAGCAGCTTGGTTGGACTAGCGGATTACAATGAGCAGTTCTTC
clone size: -; D gene: TRBD2; V gene: TRBV7-2; J gene: TRBJ2-1; CDR3 protein: CASSLPSGSFRNEQFF; CDR3 DNA: TGTGCCAGCAGCTTACCTAGCGGGAGTTTTCGGAATGAGCAGTTCTTC
clone size: once; D gene: -; V gene: TRBV1; J gene: TRBJ1-2; CDR3 protein: CTSSQESGSKGYTF; CDR3 DNA: TGCACCAGCAGCCAAGAGTCAGGGTCGAAAGGCTACACCTTC
clone size: -; D gene: -; V gene: TRBV5-1; J gene: TRBJ2-3; CDR3 protein: CASSLISSTDTQYF; CDR3 DNA: TGCGCCAGCAGCTTGATATCTAGCACAGATACGCAGTATTTT
clone size: -; D gene: -; V gene: TRBV6-5; J gene: TRBJ2-1; CDR3 protein: CASQVTSGSYNEQFF; CDR3 DNA: TGTGCCAGTCAAGTTACATCGGGGTCCTACAATGAGCAGTTCTTC
clone size: -; D gene: -; V gene: TRBV2; J gene: TRBJ2-3; CDR3 protein: CASNGAWLDTQYF; CDR3 DNA: TGTGCCAGCAATGGGGCCTGGTTAGATACGCAGTATTTT
clone size: -; D gene: TRBD2; V gene: TRBV27; J gene: TRBJ2-1; CDR3 protein: CASSHGTSGANEQFF; CDR3 DNA: TGTGCCAGCAGTCATGGGACTAGCGGGGCCAATGAGCAGTTCTTC
clone size: -; D gene: TRBD1; V gene: TRBV19; J gene: TRBJ1-3; CDR3 protein: CASRHDRVGSGNTIYF; CDR3 DNA: TGTGCCAGTCGCCACGACAGGGTGGGATCTGGAAACACCATATATTTT
clone size: -; D gene: TRBD1; V gene: TRBV7-9; J gene: TRBJ1-2; CDR3 protein: CASSSLSGDRGHGYTF; CDR3 DNA: TGTGCCAGCAGCTCGTTGAGCGGGGACAGGGGCCATGGCTACACCTTC